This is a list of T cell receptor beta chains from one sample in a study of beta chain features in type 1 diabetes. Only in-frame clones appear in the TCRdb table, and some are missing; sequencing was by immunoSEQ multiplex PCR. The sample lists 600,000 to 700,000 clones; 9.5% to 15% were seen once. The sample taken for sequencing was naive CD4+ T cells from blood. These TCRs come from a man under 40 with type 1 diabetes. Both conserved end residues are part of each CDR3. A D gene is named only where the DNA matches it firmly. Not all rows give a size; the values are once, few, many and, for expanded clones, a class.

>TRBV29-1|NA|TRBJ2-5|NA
CSVRQLQETQYF
TGCAGCGTTCGACAGCTCCAAGAGACCCAGTACTTC
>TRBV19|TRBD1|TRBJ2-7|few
CASSGRDRGPYEQYF
TGTGCCAGTAGTGGAAGGGACAGGGGTCCCTACGAGCAGTACTTC
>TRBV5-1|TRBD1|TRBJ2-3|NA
CASSPIPGQGAGTDTQYF
TGCGCCAGCAGCCCGATACCGGGACAGGGGGCAGGCACAGATACGCAGTATTTT
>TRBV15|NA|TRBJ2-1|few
CATSREPLTVNEQFF
TGTGCCACCAGCAGAGAGCCCCTCACCGTCAATGAGCAGTTCTTC
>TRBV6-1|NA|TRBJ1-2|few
CASSPSVPGGYTF
TGTGCCAGCAGTCCCTCGGTGCCGGGGGGCTACACCTTC
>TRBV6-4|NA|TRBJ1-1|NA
CASSENSRGLTEAFF
TGTGCCAGCAGTGAGAACTCCCGCGGATTAACTGAAGCTTTCTTT
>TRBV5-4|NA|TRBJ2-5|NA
CASSFGGMQETQYF
TGTGCCAGCAGCTTTGGAGGGATGCAAGAGACCCAGTACTTC
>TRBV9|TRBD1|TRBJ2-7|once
CASSPRTGNEEQYF
TGTGCCAGCAGCCCGCGGACAGGCAATGAGGAGCAGTACTTC
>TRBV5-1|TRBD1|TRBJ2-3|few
CASSLGTEFTDTQYF
TGCGCCAGCAGCTTAGGGACAGAGTTCACAGATACGCAGTATTTT
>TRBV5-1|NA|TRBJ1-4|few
CASSLATNEKLFF
TGCGCCAGCAGCCTAGCAACTAATGAAAAACTGTTTTTT
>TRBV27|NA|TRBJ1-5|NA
CASSLYWAQPQHF
TGTGCCAGCAGTTTATACTGGGCTCAGCCCCAGCATTTT
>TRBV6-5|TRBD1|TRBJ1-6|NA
CASRPTGFNSPLHF
TGTGCCAGCAGGCCGACAGGGTTCAATTCACCCCTCCACTTT
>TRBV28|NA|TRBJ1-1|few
CASSLRYEAFF
TGTGCCAGCAGTCTTCGATATGAAGCTTTCTTT
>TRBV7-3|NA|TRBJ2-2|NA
CASSLHRDPDPGELFF
TGTGCCAGCAGCCTCCACCGGGACCCCGATCCCGGGGAGCTGTTTTTT
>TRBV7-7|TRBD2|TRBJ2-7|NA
CASSPSERGPYEQYF
TGTGCTAGCAGCCCCTCCGAGCGGGGGCCCTACGAGCAGTACTTC
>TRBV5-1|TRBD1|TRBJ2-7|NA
CASSWSRDSTYEQYF
TGCGCCAGCAGCTGGAGCCGGGACAGCACCTACGAGCAGTACTTC
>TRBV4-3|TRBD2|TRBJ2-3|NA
CASSQAVAGGRPDTQYF
TGCGCCAGCAGCCAAGCGGTAGCGGGGGGGCGGCCAGATACGCAGTATTTT
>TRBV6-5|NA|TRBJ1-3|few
CASSIGLHSGNTIYF
TGTGCCAGCAGCATAGGACTCCACTCTGGAAACACCATATATTTT
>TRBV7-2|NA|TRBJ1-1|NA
CASSRLEAFF
TGTGCCAGCAGCCGCCTAGAAGCTTTCTTT
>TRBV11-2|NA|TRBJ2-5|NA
CASSFYPSNFQETQYF
TGTGCCAGCAGCTTTTACCCTAGTAATTTTCAAGAGACCCAGTACTTC
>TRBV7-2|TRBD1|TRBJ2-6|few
CASSLAKGAPGANVLTF
TGTGCCAGCAGCTTAGCGAAGGGGGCGCCTGGGGCCAACGTCCTGACTTTC
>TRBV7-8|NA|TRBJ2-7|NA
CASSFRDISYEQYF
TGTGCCAGCAGCTTCCGGGACATCTCCTACGAGCAGTACTTC
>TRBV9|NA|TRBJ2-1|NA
CASSVEGLGEQFF
TGTGCCAGCAGCGTAGAAGGGCTCGGTGAGCAGTTCTTC
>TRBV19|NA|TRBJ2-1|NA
CASSILDTYNEQFF
TGTGCCAGTAGTATTTTGGACACCTACAATGAGCAGTTCTTC
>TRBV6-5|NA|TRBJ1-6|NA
CASSPQVTQNSPLHF
TGTGCCAGCAGTCCACAGGTGACCCAAAATTCACCCCTCCACTTT
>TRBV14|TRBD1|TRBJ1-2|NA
CASSQWTGSVDGYTF
TGTGCCAGCAGCCAATGGACAGGGAGCGTGGATGGCTACACCTTC
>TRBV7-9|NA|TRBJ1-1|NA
CASSLGDLNTEAFF
TGTGCCAGCAGCTTAGGCGACTTGAACACTGAAGCTTTCTTT
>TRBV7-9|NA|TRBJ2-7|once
CASRSRAGKDEQYF
TGTGCCAGCAGGTCGAGAGCGGGCAAGGACGAGCAGTACTTC
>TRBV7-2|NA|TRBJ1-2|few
CASSLDAGHYGYTF
TGTGCCAGCAGCTTAGACGCAGGGCACTATGGCTACACCTTC
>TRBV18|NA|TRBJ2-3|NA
CASSPRDRGMADTQYF
TGTGCCAGCTCACCACGGGATAGGGGTATGGCAGATACGCAGTATTTT
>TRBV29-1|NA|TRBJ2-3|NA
CSVDKETTDTQYF
TGCAGCGTTGATAAGGAGACTACAGATACGCAGTATTTT
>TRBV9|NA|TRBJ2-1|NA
CASSVSGTYNEQFF
TGTGCCAGCAGCGTTAGCGGAACCTACAATGAGCAGTTCTTC
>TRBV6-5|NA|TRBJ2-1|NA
CASSYFAGALDNEQFF
TGTGCCAGCAGTTACTTTGCGGGGGCCCTTGACAATGAGCAGTTCTTC
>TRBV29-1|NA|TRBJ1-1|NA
CSPSATKGGNTEAFF
TGCAGCCCTAGTGCCACTAAAGGGGGTAACACTGAAGCTTTCTTT
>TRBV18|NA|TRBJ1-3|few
CASSPGHFISGNTIYF
TGTGCCAGCTCACCGGGACACTTTATCTCTGGAAACACCATATATTTT
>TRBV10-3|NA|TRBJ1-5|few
CAISESGVRQPQHF
TGTGCCATCAGTGAGTCAGGGGTTCGGCAGCCCCAGCATTTT
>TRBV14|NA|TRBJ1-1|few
CASSQDTQGRNTEAFF
TGTGCCAGCAGCCAAGATACCCAGGGTAGGAACACTGAAGCTTTCTTT
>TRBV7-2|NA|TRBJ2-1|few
CASSPTAAAEYNEQFF
TGTGCCAGCAGCCCCACTGCGGCGGCAGAATACAATGAGCAGTTCTTC
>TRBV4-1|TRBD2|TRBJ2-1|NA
CASSQDGRGRYNEQFF
TGCGCCAGCAGCCAAGATGGGCGGGGGAGGTACAATGAGCAGTTCTTC
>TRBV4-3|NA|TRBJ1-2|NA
CASSPQVSLLTNAYGYTF
TGCGCCAGCAGCCCACAGGTTTCCCTCCTTACGAACGCCTATGGCTACACCTTC
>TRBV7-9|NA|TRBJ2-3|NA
CASSLGVSTDTQYF
TGTGCCAGCAGCTTGGGGGTTAGCACAGATACGCAGTATTTT
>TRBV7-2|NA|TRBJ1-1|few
CASSPGTPEAFF
TGTGCCAGCAGCCCAGGAACACCTGAAGCTTTCTTT
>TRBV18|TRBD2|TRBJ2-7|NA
CASSPGVAGVYEQYF
TGTGCCAGCTCACCGGGAGTAGCGGGTGTCTACGAGCAGTACTTC
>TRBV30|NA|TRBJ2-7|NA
CAWSKQVSSYEQYF
TGTGCCTGGAGTAAACAGGTGTCCTCCTACGAGCAGTACTTC
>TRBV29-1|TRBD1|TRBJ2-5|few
CSVGAGGTQYF
TGCAGCGTTGGAGCAGGGGGGACCCAGTACTTC
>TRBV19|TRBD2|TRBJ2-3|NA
CASNSGVFTDTQYF
TGTGCCAGTAATAGCGGGGTTTTCACAGATACGCAGTATTTT
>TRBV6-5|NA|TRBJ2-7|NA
CASSYGRDNLGYEQYF
TGTGCCAGCAGTTATGGAAGAGATAACCTGGGCTACGAGCAGTACTTC
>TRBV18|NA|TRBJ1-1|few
CASSPPGGAENTEAFF
TGTGCCAGCTCACCACCGGGAGGGGCGGAGAACACTGAAGCTTTCTTT
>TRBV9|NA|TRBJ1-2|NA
CASSAQPFGGYTF
TGTGCCAGCAGCGCCCAACCGTTCGGTGGCTACACCTTC
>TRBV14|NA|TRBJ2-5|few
CASSQGGPLYQETQYF
TGTGCCAGCAGCCAAGGCGGACCGCTGTACCAAGAGACCCAGTACTTC
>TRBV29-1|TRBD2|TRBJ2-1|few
CSVGAAGVGAGYNEQFF
TGCAGCGTTGGGGCGGCGGGGGTCGGCGCGGGTTACAATGAGCAGTTCTTC
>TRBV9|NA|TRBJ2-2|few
CASNQGSTNTGELFF
TGTGCCAGCAACCAAGGGAGTACGAACACCGGGGAGCTGTTTTTT
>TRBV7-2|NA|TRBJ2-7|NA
CASSRWDKSYEQYF
TGTGCCAGCAGCAGATGGGACAAATCCTACGAGCAGTACTTC